One and the same sample provided the 2 T cell receptor beta chains below, sequenced in a study of cytomegalovirus exposure and HLA in healthy donors (dated by TCRdb to about 2017). Library preparation was by the immunoSEQ multiplex PCR assay. Sourced from immuneACCESS, this table was stored by TCRdb with only in-frame sequences that have V and J called. A share of the clones is absent; for the studies checked, an unresolved V gene accounts for under half, and the remainder has no known explanation. Here the sample has 100,000 to 150,000 clones; 89% occur a single time. The ten largest clones add up to approximately 2% of the sample. The sequencing input was PBMCs. Every receptor here comes from a woman under 30 in good health and CMV-seronegative.

The chain has TRBV7-9 and TRBJ2-7, with 8 nucleotides matching TRBD1. Germline-derived CDR1 and CDR2 are SEHNR and FQNEAQ (reference sequence). The CDR3 totals 16 residues. V trimming: 4 bases; J trimming: 0 bases; junction bases outside the gene matches: 8. The CDR3 loop is CASSSSTGALSYEQYF. The CDR3 coding sequence is TGTGCCAGCAGCTCCTCGACAGGGGCACTCTCCTACGAGCAGTACTTC.

This rearrangement joins TRBV28 to TRBJ1-2, with 10 bases identical to TRBD1. Germline trimming cut 0 bases from V and 5 bases from J; bases unmatched to any gene: 9. Per the germline V gene, CDR1 is MDHEN and CDR2 is SYDVKM. The CDR3 extends over 17 amino acids. The CDR3 sequence is CASSLWTIRQGAYGYTF. The DNA of the CDR3 is TGTGCCAGCAGTTTATGGACAATTCGACAGGGGGCTTATGGCTACACCTTC.